A single sample gave rise to the 6 T cell receptor beta chains below, sequenced in a study of T-cell memory formation after mild COVID-19. MiXCR, run by TCRdb on the 5' RACE reads, gives a single entry per CDR3 protein. The sample shows about half a million distinct CDR3 sequences, around a sixth of them seen only once. Sequences were obtained from PBMCs or a T cell subset sorted from them (not recorded which). These receptors all stem from an adult woman who had mild COVID-19 (a few samples of this study predate the infection). Cell type and time point are not known.

The genes are TRBV7-6 and TRBJ2-7; D is ambiguous. V gave up 5 bases and J gave up 2 bases, with 13 bases separating them. The germline CDR1 and CDR2 sequences are SGHVS and FNYEAQ. The length of the CDR3 is 14 residues. The CDR3: CASSQEGSPYEQYF. The CDR3 DNA reads TGTGCCAGCAGCCAGGAAGGGTCCCCCTACGAGCAGTACTTC.

The chain carries TRBV5-5 and TRBJ2-1; D is perhaps TRBD2 (5 bases). CDR3 size: 13 residues. Germline CDR1 is SGHKS and CDR2 is YYEKEE (reference sequence). Between the trimmed V and J ends, which lost 0 bases and 10 bases, there was a span of 11 bases. Here the CDR3 reads CASSLVGAREQFF. The CDR3 region has the DNA TGTGCCAGCAGCTTGGTGGGAGCCAGGGAGCAGTTCTTC.

Many counts were recorded for this clonotype. The J gene is TRBJ2-3, the V gene TRBV4-1; 10 positions match TRBD2. This CDR3 comprises 17 residues. Unmatched junction bases numbered 7, after V lost 4 bases and J lost 0 bases. The germline V gene has CDR1 MGHRA and CDR2 YSYEKL. This CDR3 reads CASSRASGGLSTDTQYF. CDR3 sequence (DNA): TGCGCCAGCAGCCGGGCTAGCGGGGGATTAAGCACAGATACGCAGTATTTT.

V and J are TRBV7-9 and TRBJ2-3; 8 nucleotides agree with TRBD1. Looked up from germline, CDR1 is SEHNR and CDR2 is FQNEAQ (reference sequence). The CDR3 extends over 18 amino acids. The junction had 11 bases not matched to a gene; V was cut back by 2 bases and J by 1 base. The CDR3, as DNA: TGTGCCAGCAGCTTAAGGCTAGCTTGGGGACAGGGCACAGATACGCAGTATTTT. Residues: CASSLRLAWGQGTDTQYF.

This clonotype has just a few counts. The chain couples TRBV3-1 to TRBJ1-2; 7 bases match TRBD1. The V gene end was trimmed by 4 bases and the J gene end by 4 bases; junction bases not matched to a gene: 9. In germline, CDR1 is LGHDT, CDR2 YNNKEL (reference sequence). There are 15 residues in the CDR3. The chain's CDR3 is CASSLEGAGAYGYTF. In DNA form, the CDR3 reads TGTGCCAGCAGCCTGGAGGGGGCAGGGGCCTATGGCTACACCTTC.

This clonotype has only a few counts. The CDR3 DNA reads as TGTGCCAGCAGCCCTAACGTCGTTAGGGGCAATGAGCAGTTCTTC. Translating gives CASSPNVVRGNEQFF. The chain couples TRBV11-2 to TRBJ2-1, with a possible D match to TRBD1 (5 bases). The CDR3 is 15 residues long. The ends were cut back, 5 bases at V and 6 bases at J, with 17 bases in the middle. The germline gives CDR1 SGHAT, CDR2 FQNNGV.